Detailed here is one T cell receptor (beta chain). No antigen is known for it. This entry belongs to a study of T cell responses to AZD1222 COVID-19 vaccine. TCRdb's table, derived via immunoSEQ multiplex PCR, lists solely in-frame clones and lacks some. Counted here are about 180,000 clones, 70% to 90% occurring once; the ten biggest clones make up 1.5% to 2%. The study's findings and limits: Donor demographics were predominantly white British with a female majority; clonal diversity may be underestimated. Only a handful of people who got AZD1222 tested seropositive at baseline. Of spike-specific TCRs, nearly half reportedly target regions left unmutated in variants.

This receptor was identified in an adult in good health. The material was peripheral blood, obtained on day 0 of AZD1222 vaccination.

CDR3 DNA: TGTGCCACCAGTGAGAACAATGAGCAGTTCTTC. This codes for CATSENNEQFF. The chain links TRBV24-1 to TRBJ2-1; D is unclear. Germline CDR1 KGHDR, CDR2 SFDVKD. The V end lost 4 bases, the J end lost 5 bases, and 2 bases lay between the germline ends. CDR3 size: 11 residues.